Listed below are T cell receptor beta chains from one sample, sequenced in a study of technical replicates of blood from a handful of donors. This table comes from immunoSEQ multiplex PCR, and its TCRdb copy is limited to in-frame clones, with some not included. The table shows tens of thousands of clones, with around 96% occurring only once. The specimen was PBMCs. The receptors come from a human donor in good health. Some clones in this sample may be carry-over from other donors' samples. CDR3s include the opening cysteine and the closing phenylalanine or tryptophan. The order of the fields is J gene, D gene, V gene, clone size, CDR3 DNA, CDR3 protein. The D gene is left open where the match is weak. Size tells how often a clone was seen (once, few, many) or the class of an expanded clone, and some rows leave it out.

J gene: TRBJ1-2
D gene: -
V gene: TRBV7-9
clone size: -
CDR3 DNA: TGTGCCAGCAGCTTAATGGGGGCTGGTGGCTACACCTTC
CDR3 protein: CASSLMGAGGYTF

J gene: TRBJ1-6
D gene: TRBD1
V gene: TRBV19
clone size: -
CDR3 DNA: TGTGCCAGTAGTATAATACAGGACAGGGGGAATTCACCCCTCCACTTT
CDR3 protein: CASSIIQDRGNSPLHF

J gene: TRBJ1-2
D gene: TRBD1
V gene: TRBV18
clone size: -
CDR3 DNA: TGTGCCAGCTCACCCCAGGGGGCTGGCTACACCTTC
CDR3 protein: CASSPQGAGYTF

J gene: TRBJ1-1
D gene: TRBD1
V gene: TRBV19
clone size: -
CDR3 DNA: TGTGCCAGTCAGAGACTTACCCCAGGGGGGACGACTGAAGCTTTCTTT
CDR3 protein: CASQRLTPGGTTEAFF

J gene: TRBJ2-3
D gene: TRBD2
V gene: TRBV5-1
clone size: -
CDR3 DNA: TGCGCCAGCAGCCGTGCCGGGACTAGCAGCCCAGATACGCAGTATTTT
CDR3 protein: CASSRAGTSSPDTQYF

J gene: TRBJ1-1
D gene: -
V gene: TRBV15
clone size: many
CDR3 DNA: TGTGCCACCAGCAGAGATCGGGTGGCTCTGAACACTGAAGCTTTCTTT
CDR3 protein: CATSRDRVALNTEAFF

J gene: TRBJ1-1
D gene: -
V gene: TRBV11-1
clone size: -
CDR3 DNA: TGTGCCAGCAGGCCCCGCTGGGGGGGCACTGAAGCTTTCTTT
CDR3 protein: CASRPRWGGTEAFF

J gene: TRBJ2-2
D gene: -
V gene: TRBV7-8
clone size: -
CDR3 DNA: TGTGCCAGCAGTCTTAGCGTGAGTTATACCACCGGGGAGCTGTTTTTT
CDR3 protein: CASSLSVSYTTGELFF

J gene: TRBJ2-2
D gene: -
V gene: TRBV14
clone size: -
CDR3 DNA: TGTGCCAGCAGCCAAGCGGGGACCGGGGAGCTGTTTTTT
CDR3 protein: CASSQAGTGELFF

J gene: TRBJ2-7
D gene: TRBD2
V gene: TRBV5-1
clone size: -
CDR3 DNA: TGCGCCAGCAGCTTGGATAGCGGGAGCGCCTACGAGCAGTACTTC
CDR3 protein: CASSLDSGSAYEQYF

J gene: TRBJ1-2
D gene: -
V gene: TRBV13
clone size: -
CDR3 DNA: TGTGCCAGCAGCTTAGAAGGTGGGCAGGGGAAAGTTGGCTACACCTTC
CDR3 protein: CASSLEGGQGKVGYTF

J gene: TRBJ2-1
D gene: TRBD1
V gene: TRBV6-1
clone size: -
CDR3 DNA: TGTGCCAGCAGTGCATCCGGGACAGGGATCCAGTTCTTC
CDR3 protein: CASSASGTGIQFF

J gene: TRBJ1-6
D gene: -
V gene: TRBV6-5
clone size: -
CDR3 DNA: TGTGCCAGCAGTTACTCTGTAGCCGATAATTCACCCCTCCACTTT
CDR3 protein: CASSYSVADNSPLHF

J gene: TRBJ2-3
D gene: TRBD2
V gene: TRBV6-6
clone size: -
CDR3 DNA: TGTGCCAGCAGATCTCCGAACGGGAGGGCCACAGATACGCAGTATTTT
CDR3 protein: CASRSPNGRATDTQYF

J gene: TRBJ2-5
D gene: TRBD2
V gene: TRBV12-5
clone size: -
CDR3 DNA: TGTGCTAGTGGTTCCACTAGCGGGGGGATCTCTAAGGAGACCCAGTACTTC
CDR3 protein: CASGSTSGGISKETQYF

J gene: TRBJ2-7
D gene: -
V gene: TRBV4-3
clone size: -
CDR3 DNA: TGCGCCAGCAGCCCGGAGGAACCCGGGACTTTGTACTTC
CDR3 protein: CASSPEEPGTLYF